This T cell receptor beta chain was found in a study of blood T cells in healthy people across ages (dated by TCRdb to the mid-2010s). For the study in its entirety: In model experiments, template switching captured roughly one uniquely barcoded TCR beta cDNA molecule for every two T cells. Using the same blood draw, the study looked at two additional independent replicas of 1 million unique cDNA reads for two donors, one aged 18 to 29 and the other aged 80 or older. To track age-related changes in TCR beta repertoire diversity, the study relied on deep sequencing normalized with unique cDNA molecular identifiers. Donors were grouped into four age groups: young (average roughly 16 years), middle-aged (roughly 38), aged (roughly 67) and long-lived (82). To avoid experimental bias, donors of different ages were distributed randomly across sequencing lanes.

General study outcomes and caveats: As age increased, observed TCR beta diversity per million T cells dropped in a roughly linear way, and a significant reduction was already evident by age about 40. Compared with the aged group, the long-lived group had more naive CD4+ T cells, fewer expanded clones and increased TCR diversity, a pattern suggesting age selection. A strong correlation was found between observed TCR beta diversity and the percentage of naive T cells measured by flow cytometry. Because donor CMV infection status was unknown, age-related changes in expanded clonotypes were potentially confounded. Conclusive comparison of naive and antigen-experienced compartments was prevented by the profiling of bulk unsorted PBMCs. Estimates of total diversity from one million sequenced T cells were regarded as lower bounds and underestimates.

The method was 5' RACE. TCRdb records Illumina HiSeq 2500 as the sequencer. A second about 7 to 12 cycle PCR used a sample-barcoded 5' primer and a J-beta primer mix. Each TCR beta cDNA molecule received a unique molecular identifier from a template-switch 5' adaptor carrying 12 random nucleotides. Each sample yielded at least 3 million CDR3-containing paired-end reads. First-strand cDNA was synthesized from all RNA with the Mint cDNA synthesis kit, primed by a TRBC-specific oligonucleotide. Following uracil-DNA glycosylase treatment, all cDNA underwent a first 18-cycle PCR with the universal primers M1SS and BC2_uni_R. In the authors' own workflow: For normalization, 1 million high-quality reads, each with a distinct molecular identifier, were randomly selected from each sample. Instead of being binned into consensus sequences, reads with shared molecular identifiers were discarded. MiTCR, set to a Q25 quality threshold and the strictest error-elimination algorithm, was used for CDR3 identification, clonotype clustering and error correction. A nonparametric unseen species model with Euler transformation was used to estimate lower-bound total TCR beta diversity. The public reads were quality trimmed at Q25 with fastp and then assembled into clones with MiXCR by TCRdb, keeping productive beta chains. A single entry per CDR3 protein holds the most common genes and DNA from its merged rows. The V and J calls were not made by the authors but by TCRdb's processing. The sample table records about 1.8 million distinct CDR3 sequences; about 50% of these occur just once. Clones ranked in the top ten supply 2.1% of the sample.

The donors were around 39 Caucasian individuals from Russia, aged roughly 6 to 100 years, who were systemically healthy. Each donor gave roughly 11 milliliters of peripheral blood, drawn into EDTA-treated Vacutainer tubes. Ficoll-Paque density-gradient centrifugation was used to isolate PBMCs, with at least 6 million obtained per sample. Trizol reagent was used to extract total RNA from the PBMCs, yielding at least 6 micrograms per sample. Naive CD45RAhigh/CD27high T cell percentages were measured by flow cytometry on a PBMC aliquot from every donor. In regard to this clonotype: No antigen is known for it. No per-base quality is available; no much larger clone lies one base away.

The specimen sequenced was blood. This clonotype originated in a woman aged 40 to 50 in good health.

The CDR3 in this case is CASGAGGRSYTF. In nucleotides, the sequence is TGTGCCAGCGGGGCGGGGGGCAGGAGCTACACCTTC. Recombination joined TRBV7-6 with TRBJ1-2; the D gene is possibly TRBD1, with 6 bases matching. V and J are truncated by 8 bases and 9 bases respectively, leaving an intervening sequence of 16 bases. Reading from cysteine to phenylalanine, the CDR3 counts 12 amino acids. Only the CDR3 portion is preserved as DNA: 36 bases, with reading frame beginning at the first base. Reading the germline V gene gives CDR1 SGHVS and CDR2 FNYEAQ.